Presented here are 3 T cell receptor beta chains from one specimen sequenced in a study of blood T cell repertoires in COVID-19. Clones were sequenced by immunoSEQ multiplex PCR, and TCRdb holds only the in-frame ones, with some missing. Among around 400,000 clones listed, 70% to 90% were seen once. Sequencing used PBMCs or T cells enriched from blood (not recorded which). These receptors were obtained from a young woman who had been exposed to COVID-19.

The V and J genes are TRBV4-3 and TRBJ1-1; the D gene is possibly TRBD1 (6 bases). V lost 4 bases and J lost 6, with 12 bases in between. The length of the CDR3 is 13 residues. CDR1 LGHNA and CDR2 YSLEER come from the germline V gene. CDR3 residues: CASSPQGVPEAFF. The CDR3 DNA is TGCGCCAGCAGCCCACAGGGAGTCCCTGAAGCTTTCTTT.

CDR3 sequence reads: CSELRGSEQYF. The CDR3 region has the DNA TGCAGTGAGTTGCGCGGGAGCGAGCAGTACTTC. This rearrangement joins TRBV20-1 to TRBJ2-7; 7 bases align to TRBD2. V was clipped by 7 bases and J by 6 bases; unmatched bases: 6. The length of the CDR3 is 11 residues. In germline, CDR1 is DFQATT, CDR2 SNEGSKA (reference sequence).

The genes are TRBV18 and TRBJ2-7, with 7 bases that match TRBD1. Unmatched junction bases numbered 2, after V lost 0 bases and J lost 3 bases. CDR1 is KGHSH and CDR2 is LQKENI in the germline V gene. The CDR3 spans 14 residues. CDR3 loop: CASSPPGQHYEQYF. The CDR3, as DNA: TGTGCCAGCTCACCACCGGGACAGCACTACGAGCAGTACTTC.